These 12 T cell receptor beta chains originate from one sample sequenced in a study of blood T cell repertoires in COVID-19. Sequenced by immunoSEQ multiplex PCR; TCRdb stores in-frame clones only, minus some. In the table there are roughly 80,000 clones, over 75% of which are singletons. The specimen sequenced was peripheral blood. The receptors originated from an elderly man with acute or convalescent COVID-19.

This chain joins TRBV15 and TRBJ2-2, with a weak D call TRBD2 (5 bases). V lost 6 bases to trimming and J lost 4 bases, with 12 bases between them. This CDR3 region has 14 residues. Germline loops: CDR1 LNHNV, CDR2 YYDKDF (reference sequence). CDR3 in amino acids: CATSLWGVTGELFF. In DNA form, the CDR3 reads TGTGCCACCAGTTTGTGGGGAGTCACCGGGGAGCTGTTTTTT.

The gene calls are TRBV19 and TRBJ1-1; D is perhaps TRBD1 (6 bases). Germline CDR1 LNHDA, CDR2 SQIVND (reference sequence). Trimming left V 5 bases short and J 6 bases short, with 16 bases between. The CDR3 length is 14 residues. The CDR3 region is CASSAQGSVAEAFF. CDR3 DNA: TGTGCCAGTAGTGCCCAGGGGAGTGTGGCTGAAGCTTTCTTT.

This chain links TRBV9 with TRBJ1-2; maybe TRBD1 (5 bases). Germline values: CDR1 SGDLS, CDR2 YYNGEE. The CDR3 covers 16 residues. Deletions cut 2 bases from V and 4 bases from J, with 18 bases between. This CDR3 is CASSVGRQYDRYGYTF. The CDR3 nucleotides are TGTGCCAGCAGCGTTGGACGACAGTACGATCGCTATGGCTACACCTTC.

The chain joins TRBV7-9 to TRBJ2-5; D may be TRBD1 (5 bases). This CDR3 contains 13 residues. Trimming left V 7 bases short and J 1 base short, with 10 bases between. The germline V gene encodes CDR1 SEHNR and CDR2 FQNEAQ (reference sequence). The CDR3 sequence: CASIQGVQETQYF. CDR3 coding DNA: TGTGCCAGCATCCAGGGTGTCCAAGAGACCCAGTACTTC.

This clone occurred once. V is TRBV5-1 and J is TRBJ1-1; TRBD1 matches at 9 bases. There are 15 residues in the CDR3. Germline-derived CDR1 and CDR2 are SGHRS and YFSETQ. The V segment lost 2 bases and the J segment 5 bases; nucleotides outside the gene matches: 7. The CDR3 is CASSLKWDRDTEAFF. The CDR3 nucleotides read TGCGCCAGCAGCTTAAAGTGGGACAGGGATACTGAAGCTTTCTTT.

Concerning this clone itself: Other DNA sequences of this sample code for an identical CDR3. The rearrangement joins TRBV5-1 to TRBJ1-3; D might be TRBD1 (6 bases). V was cut by 1 base and J by 3 bases, with 11 bases left in between. Germline V gene sequence: CDR1 SGHRS, CDR2 YFSETQ. The CDR3 sequence is 15 residues long. The CDR3 sequence: CASSLSGGDGNTIYF. In DNA form, the CDR3 reads TGCGCCAGCAGCTTGAGTGGGGGCGATGGAAACACCATATATTTT.

The CDR3 region is CSASQGVYGYTF. As DNA, the CDR3 is TGCAGTGCTAGTCAGGGGGTCTACGGCTACACCTTC. This chain connects TRBV20-1 to TRBJ1-2; TRBD1 matches 7 bases. The trim removed 3 bases at V and 8 bases at J, leaving 6 bases unmatched. This CDR3 is built from 12 residues. The germline gives CDR1 DFQATT, CDR2 SNEGSKA (reference sequence).

The rearrangement joins TRBV5-8 to TRBJ1-1, with 8 bases identical to TRBD1. Unmatched junction bases numbered 12, after V lost 0 bases and J lost 5 bases. The CDR3 has 17 amino acids. Germline CDR1 reads SGHTS; CDR2 reads YDEGEE. CDR3 sequence reads: CASSLGRGHYVETEAFF. CDR3 nucleotide sequence: TGTGCCAGCAGCTTGGGCAGGGGGCATTACGTCGAAACTGAAGCTTTCTTT.

This clone has more than one count but fewer than ten. The chain joins TRBV4-1 to TRBJ1-4; weak D call: TRBD1 (6 bases). Germline V gene sequence: CDR1 MGHRA, CDR2 YSYEKL. V lost 4 bases and J 5 bases, leaving 14 bases between the germline ends. CDR3 size: 15 residues. CDR3 sequence reads: CASSLRTAPNEKLFF. The CDR3 nucleotides read TGCGCCAGCAGCCTCCGGACAGCACCGAATGAAAAACTGTTTTTT.

The rearrangement links TRBV2 to TRBJ1-6; 8 bases align to TRBD1. This CDR3 contains 13 residues. V dropped 5 bases and J dropped 10; count of bases not matched to a gene: 4. Germline values: CDR1 SNHLY, CDR2 FYNNEI. The CDR3 spells CASSTGGSSPLHF. The CDR3 nucleotides read TGTGCCAGCAGTACAGGGGGGTCCTCACCCCTCCACTTT.

The DNA for the CDR3 is TGTGCCAGCAGCGTAGCGTCGGGGGTGAACTATGGCTACACCTTC. Its translation is CASSVASGVNYGYTF. The chain links TRBV9 to TRBJ1-2; the D gene is possibly TRBD1 (5 bases). The CDR3 runs to 15 residues. The ends were cut back, 0 bases at V and 2 bases at J, with 11 bases in the middle. From germline, CDR1 is SGDLS and CDR2 YYNGEE.

V gene TRBV5-5 combines with J gene TRBJ1-6; D is uncertain. Trimming pared 3 bases from V and 4 bases from J, leaving 11 bases between. CDR1 and CDR2 from the germline V gene are SGHKS and YYEKEE (reference sequence). This CDR3 contains 15 residues. The CDR3 DNA sequence: TGTGCCAGCAGCTCTGAGGCCCTTTATAATTCACCCCTCCACTTT. Residues: CASSSEALYNSPLHF.